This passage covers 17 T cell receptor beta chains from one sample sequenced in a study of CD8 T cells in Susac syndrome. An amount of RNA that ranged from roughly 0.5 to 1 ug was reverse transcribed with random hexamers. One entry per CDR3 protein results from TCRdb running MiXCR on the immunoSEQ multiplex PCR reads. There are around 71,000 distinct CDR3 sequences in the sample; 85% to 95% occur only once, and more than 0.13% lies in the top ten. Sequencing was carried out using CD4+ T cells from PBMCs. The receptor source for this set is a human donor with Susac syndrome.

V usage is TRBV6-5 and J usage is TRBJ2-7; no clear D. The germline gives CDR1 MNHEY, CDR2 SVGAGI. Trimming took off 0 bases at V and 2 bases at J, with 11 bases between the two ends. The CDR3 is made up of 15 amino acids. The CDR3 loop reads CASSYSQRAPYEQYF. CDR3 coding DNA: TGTGCCAGCAGTTACTCCCAGCGTGCCCCCTACGAGCAGTACTTC.

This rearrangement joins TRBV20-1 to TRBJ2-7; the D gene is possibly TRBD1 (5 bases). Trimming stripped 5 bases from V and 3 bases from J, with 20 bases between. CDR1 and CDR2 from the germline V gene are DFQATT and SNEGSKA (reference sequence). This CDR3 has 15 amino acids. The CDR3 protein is CSASRQPQTYYEQYF. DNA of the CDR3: TGCAGTGCTTCCCGACAGCCCCAGACTTACTACGAGCAGTACTTC.

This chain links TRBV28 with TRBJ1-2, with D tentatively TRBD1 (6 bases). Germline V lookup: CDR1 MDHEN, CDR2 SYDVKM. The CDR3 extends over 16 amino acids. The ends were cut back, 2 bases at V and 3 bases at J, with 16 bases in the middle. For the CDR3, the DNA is TGTGCCAGCAGTTTACGAGGCACGGGGGGCTACTATGGCTACACCTTC. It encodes CASSLRGTGGYYGYTF.

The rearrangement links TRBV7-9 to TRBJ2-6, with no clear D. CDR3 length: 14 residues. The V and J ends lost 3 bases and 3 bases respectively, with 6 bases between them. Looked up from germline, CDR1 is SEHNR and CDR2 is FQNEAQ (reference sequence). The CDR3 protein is CASSFSGGANVLTF. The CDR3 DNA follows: TGTGCCAGCAGCTTTTCGGGTGGGGCCAACGTCCTGACTTTC.

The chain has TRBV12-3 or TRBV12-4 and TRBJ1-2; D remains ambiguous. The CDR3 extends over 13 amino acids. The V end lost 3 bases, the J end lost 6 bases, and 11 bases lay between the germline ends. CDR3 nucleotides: TGTGCCAGCAGTTTCGCCGGGAAGCATGGCTACACCTTC. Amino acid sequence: CASSFAGKHGYTF.

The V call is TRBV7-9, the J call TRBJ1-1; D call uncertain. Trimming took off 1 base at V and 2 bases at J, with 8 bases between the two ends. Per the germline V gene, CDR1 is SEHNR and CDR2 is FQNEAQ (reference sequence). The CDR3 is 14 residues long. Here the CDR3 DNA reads TGTGCCAGCAGCTTAGAAAGCGCTAACACTGAAGCTTTCTTT. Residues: CASSLESANTEAFF.

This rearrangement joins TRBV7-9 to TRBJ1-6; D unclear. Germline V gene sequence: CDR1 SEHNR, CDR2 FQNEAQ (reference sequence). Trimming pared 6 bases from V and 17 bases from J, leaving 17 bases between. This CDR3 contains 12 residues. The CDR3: CASSLDGFSVHF. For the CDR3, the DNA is TGTGCCAGCAGTTTGGACGGCTTCAGCGTCCACTTT.

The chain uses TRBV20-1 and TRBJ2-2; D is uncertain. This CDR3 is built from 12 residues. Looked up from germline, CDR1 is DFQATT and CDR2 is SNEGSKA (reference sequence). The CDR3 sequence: CSERRRSGELFF. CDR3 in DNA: TGCAGCGAGAGAAGGCGCTCCGGGGAGCTGTTTTTT.

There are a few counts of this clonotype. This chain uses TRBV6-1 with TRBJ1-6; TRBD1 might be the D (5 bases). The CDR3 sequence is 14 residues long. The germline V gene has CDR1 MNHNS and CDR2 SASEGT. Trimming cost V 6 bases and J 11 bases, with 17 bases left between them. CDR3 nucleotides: TGTGCCAGCAGCCCTGGACAACCTTCGACACCCCTCCACTTT. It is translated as CASSPGQPSTPLHF.

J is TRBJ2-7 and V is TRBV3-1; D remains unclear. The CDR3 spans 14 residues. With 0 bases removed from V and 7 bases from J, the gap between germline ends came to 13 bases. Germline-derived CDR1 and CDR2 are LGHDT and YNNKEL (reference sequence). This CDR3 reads CASSQDSGQDEQYF. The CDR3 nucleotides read TGTGCCAGCAGCCAAGACTCAGGTCAAGATGAGCAGTACTTC.

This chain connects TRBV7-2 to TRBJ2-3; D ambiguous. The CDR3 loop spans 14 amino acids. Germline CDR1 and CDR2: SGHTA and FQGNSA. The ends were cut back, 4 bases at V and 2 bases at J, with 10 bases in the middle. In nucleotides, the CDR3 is TGTGCCAGCAGCTCCCTTCGTTTCACAGATACGCAGTATTTT. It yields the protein CASSSLRFTDTQYF.

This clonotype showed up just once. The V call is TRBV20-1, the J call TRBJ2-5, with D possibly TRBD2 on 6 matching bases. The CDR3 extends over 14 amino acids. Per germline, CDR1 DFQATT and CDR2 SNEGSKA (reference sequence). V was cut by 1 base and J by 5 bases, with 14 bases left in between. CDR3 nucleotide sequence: TGCAGTGCTAGAGTACCCGCCAGCGGGGAGACCCAGTACTTC. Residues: CSARVPASGETQYF.

DNA for the CDR3: TGTGCCATGGACAGTCGCGAACTAGGGAGCTCCTACGAGCAGTACTTC. Protein sequence: CAMDSRELGSSYEQYF. The genes are TRBV2 and TRBJ2-7, with a weak D call TRBD1 (6 bases). Germline values: CDR1 SNHLY, CDR2 FYNNEI. This CDR3 has 16 amino acids. Trimming stripped 10 bases from V and 0 bases from J, with 22 bases between.

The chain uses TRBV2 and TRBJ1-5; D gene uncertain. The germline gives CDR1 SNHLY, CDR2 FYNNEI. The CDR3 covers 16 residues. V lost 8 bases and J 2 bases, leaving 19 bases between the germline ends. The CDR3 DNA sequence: TGTGCCAGCCTTAAAATGGGGAGGGATCGCAATCAGCCCCAGCATTTT. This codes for CASLKMGRDRNQPQHF.

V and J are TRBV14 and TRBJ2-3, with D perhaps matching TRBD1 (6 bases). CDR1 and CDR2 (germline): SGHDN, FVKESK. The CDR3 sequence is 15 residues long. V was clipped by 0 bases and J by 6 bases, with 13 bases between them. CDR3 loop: CASSQDTGRADTQYF. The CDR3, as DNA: TGTGCCAGCAGCCAAGATACAGGGCGTGCGGATACGCAGTATTTT.

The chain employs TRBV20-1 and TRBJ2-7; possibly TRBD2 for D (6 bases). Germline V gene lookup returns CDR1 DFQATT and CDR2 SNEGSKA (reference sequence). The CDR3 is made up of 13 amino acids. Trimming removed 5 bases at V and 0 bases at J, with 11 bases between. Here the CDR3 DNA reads TGCAGTGCTGGGGACTTGAGCTCCTACGAGCAGTACTTC. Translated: CSAGDLSSYEQYF.

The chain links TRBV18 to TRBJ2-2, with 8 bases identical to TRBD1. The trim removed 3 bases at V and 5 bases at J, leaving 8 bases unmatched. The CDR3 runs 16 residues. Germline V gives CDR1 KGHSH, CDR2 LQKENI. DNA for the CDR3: TGTGCCAGCTCACCTTTCGGACAGGGAGATACCGGGGAGCTGTTTTTT. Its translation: CASSPFGQGDTGELFF.